The sequence of this T cell receptor (beta chain) was determined in a study of T-cell memory formation after mild COVID-19. Study-level findings and limits: CD4+ contracting clones lay mainly in CM and EM, CD8+ ones in EMRA. Later expanders leaned CD4+, whereas day 15 to 85 contracting clones were balanced CD4/CD8.

Of note for this clonotype: Its antigen remains unknown.

Germline V gene sequence: CDR1 KGHSH, CDR2 LQKENI. With 5 bases removed from V and 7 bases from J, the gap between germline ends came to 12 bases. CDR3 length: 13 amino acids. Using its own MiXCR run on the 5' RACE reads, TCRdb lists one record per CDR3 protein. The sample has 550,000 to 600,000 distinct CDR3 sequences, 15% to 20% seen once. Source material: PBMCs or a T cell subset sorted from them (not recorded which). V and J are TRBV18 and TRBJ2-1, with D uncertain. The TCR comes from an adult woman who had mild COVID-19 (a few samples of this study predate the infection). Cell type and time point are not known. The CDR3: CASSDLAVNEQFF. The DNA for the CDR3 is TGTGCCAGCTCAGACCTGGCGGTGAATGAGCAGTTCTTC.